This T cell receptor (beta chain) originates from a study of blood T cell repertoires in COVID-19. Study in general: The study drew acute and convalescent COVID-19 samples from the United States, Italy and Spain.

Assay used: immunoSEQ multiplex PCR; TCRdb lists only in-frame clones, some missing. The sample lists roughly 220,000 clones, just over 85% occurring once. This CDR3 region has 13 residues. CDR1 and CDR2 (germline): SGHAT, FQDESV (reference sequence). Regarding this clone: A junction boundary mismatches the germline segment, possibly from a read error.

Sequencing was performed on PBMCs or T cells enriched from blood (not recorded which). This clonotype originated in a woman aged 35 to 49 with acute COVID-19. The chain joins TRBV11-1 to TRBJ1-5; D uncertain. CDR3 nucleotides: TGTGCCAGCAGCTTCAGTAGCCATCAGCCCCAGCATTTT. Encoded protein: CASSFSSHQPQHF.